Shown below are 15 T cell receptor beta chains from a single sample sequenced in a study of blood T cell repertoires in COVID-19. TCRdb keeps only in-frame clones here, not all; method: immunoSEQ multiplex PCR. Among over 300,000 clones listed, 70% to 90% were seen once. The source material was PBMCs or T cells enriched from blood (not recorded which). The receptors were sampled from a woman in her late teens or twenties who had recovered from COVID-19.

This clone has just a few counts. The chain carries TRBV5-4 and TRBJ1-2, with D uncertain. Trimming took 4 bases from V and 8 from J, leaving 18 bases between them. The CDR3 covers 14 residues. The germline CDR1 and CDR2 sequences are SGHNT and YYREEE (reference sequence). In nucleotides, the CDR3 is TGTGCCAGCAGCCCTGAGCACAGCTCATGGGGCTACACCTTC. Translation gives CASSPEHSSWGYTF.

This chain joins TRBV29-1 and TRBJ1-1; 7 nucleotides align to TRBD1. With V trimmed by 7 bases and J by 4 bases, 9 bases remained unmatched. The CDR3 runs 13 residues. The germline CDR1 and CDR2 sequences are SQVTM and ANQGSEA. CDR3 bases: TGCAGCGCTTTAGGGGGCGAGAGCACTGAAGCTTTCTTT. Translation gives CSALGGESTEAFF.

The chain has TRBV3-1 (or the pseudogene TRBV3-2) and TRBJ1-5, with D hard to call. The CDR3 has 13 residues. The V and J ends lost 4 bases and 2 bases respectively, with 6 bases between them. The germline CDR1 and CDR2 sequences are LGHDT and YNNKEL (reference sequence). The CDR3 bases are TGTGCCAGCAGCCTCTTAGGCAATCAGCCCCAGCATTTT. Translation: CASSLLGNQPQHF.

In DNA form, the CDR3 reads TGTGCCAGCTCGGGTAGTGCCAAAAACATTCAGTACTTC. Translation: CASSGSAKNIQYF. The chain has TRBV28 and TRBJ2-4, with unresolved D. CDR3 size: 13 residues. The V end lost 8 bases, the J end lost 1 base, and 9 bases lay between the germline ends. Germline V CDR1 and CDR2: MDHEN, SYDVKM.

The chain couples TRBV7-9 to TRBJ2-6, with TRBD2 identical over 11 bases. The germline V gene encodes CDR1 SEHNR and CDR2 FQNEAQ (reference sequence). The ends lost 5 bases at V and 0 bases at J; junction bases unmatched: 9. This CDR3 has 19 amino acids. CDR3 DNA: TGTGCCAGCAGCGAGACCCTAGCGGGGGGACTCTCTGGGGCCAACGTCCTGACTTTC. Its protein is CASSETLAGGLSGANVLTF.

This clone has just one count. The chain has TRBV28 and TRBJ2-2, with D perhaps TRBD2 (6 bases). Trimming shortened V by 4 bases and J by 4 bases, and 13 bases separated the two germline ends. Germline CDR1 reads MDHEN; CDR2 reads SYDVKM. The CDR3 has 15 amino acids. The DNA for the CDR3 is TGTGCCAGCAGTTCTCCTAGCGTATTCACCGGGGAGCTGTTTTTT. This sequence encodes CASSSPSVFTGELFF.

This clone was counted once. The chain employs TRBV6-4 and TRBJ2-3; D gene unclear. The length of the CDR3 is 14 residues. CDR1 is MRHNA, CDR2 SNTAGT, per germline. The V end was cut by 2 bases, the J end by 1 base, with 7 bases between. CDR3 in amino acids: CASSDGAGTDTQYF. CDR3 coding DNA: TGTGCCAGCAGTGACGGCGCGGGCACAGATACGCAGTATTTT.

The chain links TRBV5-4 to TRBJ1-4; D not resolved. Germline V gene sequence: CDR1 SGHNT, CDR2 YYREEE (reference sequence). The V and J ends lost 0 bases and 4 bases respectively, with 7 bases between them. The length of the CDR3 is 14 residues. For the CDR3, the DNA is TGTGCCAGCAGCTTGGGCCAGGTTAATGAAAAACTGTTTTTT. The encoded protein is CASSLGQVNEKLFF. The variable domain in full, completed from reference TRBV5-4 and TRBJ1-4, reads ETGVTQSPTHLIKTRGQQVTLRCSSQSGHNTVSWYQQALGQGPQFIFQYYREEENGRGNFPPRFSGLQFPNYSSELNVNALELDDSALYLCASSLGQVNEKLFFGSGTQLSVL.

The chain employs TRBV4-1 and TRBJ2-5; D might be TRBD2 (6 bases). The CDR3 length is 16 residues. V dropped 0 bases and J dropped 1 base, with 12 bases sitting between them. Per the germline V gene, CDR1 is MGHRA and CDR2 is YSYEKL. The CDR3 is CASSQDVSGPQETQYF. DNA for the CDR3: TGCGCCAGCAGCCAAGACGTTAGCGGCCCCCAAGAGACCCAGTACTTC.

V and J are TRBV19 and TRBJ2-7; 10 bases are a match to TRBD2. The CDR3 is 17 residues long. From germline, CDR1 is LNHDA and CDR2 SQIVND (reference sequence). With V trimmed by 5 bases and J by 4 bases, 14 bases remained unmatched. The CDR3 DNA reads TGTGCCAGTAGTGAACGAGGTCAGGGGACTAGCGTGTACGAGCAGTACTTC. Translated: CASSERGQGTSVYEQYF.

The chain couples TRBV27 to TRBJ1-2, with 8 bases lining up with TRBD1. The CDR3 totals 15 residues. Germline CDR1 reads MNHEY; CDR2 reads SMNVEV (reference sequence). The V segment lost 5 bases and the J segment 8 bases; nucleotides outside the gene matches: 13. CDR3 sequence reads: CASSPWTGTGQGYTF. DNA for the CDR3: TGTGCCAGCAGTCCCTGGACAGGGACCGGTCAGGGCTACACCTTC.

The chain recombines TRBV6-5 with TRBJ1-1; perhaps TRBD1 as D (6 bases). The CDR3 covers 13 residues. Trimming cost V 5 bases and J 4 bases, with 11 bases left between them. Germline lookup yields CDR1 MNHEY and CDR2 SVGAGI. CDR3: CASSIQGGTEAFF. The CDR3 nucleotides read TGTGCCAGCAGTATACAGGGCGGCACTGAAGCTTTCTTT.

The gene calls are TRBV5-1 and TRBJ1-1; D not resolved. Germline V gives CDR1 SGHRS, CDR2 YFSETQ. The CDR3 spans 16 residues. Trimming cost V 4 bases and J 2 bases, with 18 bases left between them. The CDR3 reads CASSPEARPLNTEAFF. CDR3 DNA sequence: TGCGCCAGCAGCCCAGAGGCCCGGCCACTTAACACTGAAGCTTTCTTT.

J is TRBJ1-2 and V is TRBV28, with a possible D match to TRBD1 (6 bases). Germline values: CDR1 MDHEN, CDR2 SYDVKM. Trimming removed 3 bases from V and 8 bases from J, with 16 bases in between. The CDR3 length is 14 residues. For the CDR3, the DNA is TGTGCCAGCAGTTTGCCCGAACAGGGTCGGGGCTACACCTTC. Translating it yields CASSLPEQGRGYTF.

The V gene is TRBV28, the J gene TRBJ1-4; D call uncertain. Trimming left V 6 bases short and J 4 bases short, with 9 bases between. Germline CDR1 and CDR2: MDHEN and SYDVKM. This CDR3 region has 13 residues. CDR3 sequence: CASSQNFNEKLFF. CDR3 nucleotide sequence: TGTGCCAGCAGCCAGAATTTTAATGAAAAACTGTTTTTT.